The 2 T cell receptor beta chains below come from one sample, sequenced in a study. A modified SMART protocol was used to build the bulk TCR libraries. TCRdb ran MiXCR on the 5' RACE reads and lists one entry per CDR3 protein. The table records some 400 distinct CDR3 sequences, about 8.6% of them present only once. The material sequenced was gluten tetramer+ CD4+ T cells from blood or duodenal biopsy (not recorded which); whether cultured is not recorded, taken while untreated, on a gluten-free diet, or during gluten challenge (not recorded which). These TCRs come from a female donor with celiac disease.

By sample fraction, this clonotype is large. This chain uses TRBV7-2 with TRBJ2-3; D could derive from TRBD1 or TRBD2 (6 bases each). CDR3 size: 17 residues. Trimming took 5 bases from V and 2 from J, leaving 20 bases between them. CDR1 is SGHTA, CDR2 FQGNSA, per germline. CDR3 in amino acids: CASSQWGALGDTDTQYF. In DNA form, the CDR3 reads TGTGCCAGCAGCCAGTGGGGGGCCCTGGGGGACACAGATACGCAGTATTTT.

This clonotype is large (0.1 to 1%). The chain is built from TRBV6-2 or TRBV6-3 and TRBJ1-1; D gene ambiguous. CDR1 and CDR2 from the germline V gene are MNHEY and SVGEGT. This CDR3 contains 14 residues. Trimming shortened V by 7 bases and J by 6 bases, and 18 bases separated the two germline ends. CDR3 DNA: TGTGCCAGCATCTCCACCGCCCTTTCGTCTGAAGCTTTCTTT. Translated: CASISTALSSEAFF.